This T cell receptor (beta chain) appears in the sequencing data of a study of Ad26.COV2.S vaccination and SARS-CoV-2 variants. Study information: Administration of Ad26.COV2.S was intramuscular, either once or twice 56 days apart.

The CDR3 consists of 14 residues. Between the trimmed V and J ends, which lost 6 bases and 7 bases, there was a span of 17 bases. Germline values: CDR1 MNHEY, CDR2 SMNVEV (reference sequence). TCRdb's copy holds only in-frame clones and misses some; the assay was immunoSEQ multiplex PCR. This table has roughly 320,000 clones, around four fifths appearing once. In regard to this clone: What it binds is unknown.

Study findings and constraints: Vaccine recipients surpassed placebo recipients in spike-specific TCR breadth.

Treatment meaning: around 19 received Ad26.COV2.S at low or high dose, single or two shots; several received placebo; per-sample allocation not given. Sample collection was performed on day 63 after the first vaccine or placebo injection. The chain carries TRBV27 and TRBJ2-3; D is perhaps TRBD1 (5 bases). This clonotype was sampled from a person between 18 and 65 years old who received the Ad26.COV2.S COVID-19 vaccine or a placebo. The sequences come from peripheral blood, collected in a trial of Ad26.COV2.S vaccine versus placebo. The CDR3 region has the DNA TGTGCCAGCAGGGGGCAGGGTGAAGGGTATACGCAGTATTTT. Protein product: CASRGQGEGYTQYF.